One and the same sample provided the 19 T cell receptor beta chains below, sequenced in a study of cytotoxic CD8 clonotypes in ibrutinib-treated CLL. Clones were sequenced by immunoSEQ multiplex PCR, and TCRdb holds only the in-frame ones, with some missing. Seen here are hundreds of thousands of clones, 80% observed once, and the top ten hold about 6.3%. Sample: PBMCs, taken before ibrutinib treatment. These receptor sequences come from a human donor with chronic lymphocytic leukemia.

This clone was seen only once. The chain joins TRBV4-1 to TRBJ1-1, with 10 positions matching TRBD1. In germline, CDR1 is MGHRA, CDR2 YSYEKL. CDR3 size: 17 residues. J gave up 4 bases and V 4 bases, and 12 bases lay outside the gene matches. CDR3 amino acids: CASSLYGTGVFGTEAFF. CDR3 DNA sequence: TGCGCCAGCAGCCTATACGGGACAGGGGTTTTTGGCACTGAAGCTTTCTTT.

This clone showed up just once. The rearrangement links TRBV7-9 to TRBJ2-1, with 10 bases lining up with TRBD2. Germline values: CDR1 SEHNR, CDR2 FQNEAQ (reference sequence). With 7 bases clipped from V and 5 bases from J, the junction kept 5 bases outside the gene matches. CDR3 size: 14 residues. The CDR3 is CASTQREGDNEQFF. CDR3 nucleotide sequence: TGTGCCAGCACCCAGCGGGAGGGTGACAATGAGCAGTTCTTC.

The genes are TRBV29-1 and TRBJ2-5; D might be TRBD1 (6 bases). The V end was cut by 3 bases, the J end by 2 bases, with 16 bases between. Germline loops: CDR1 SQVTM, CDR2 ANQGSEA. The CDR3 is 15 residues long. Written as DNA, the CDR3 is TGCAGCGTTGAGGGCCAACCAGGGGAACAAGAGACCCAGTACTTC. It specifies CSVEGQPGEQETQYF.

The chain recombines TRBV7-2 with TRBJ2-3; possible D gene TRBD1, 7 bases. With 4 bases removed from V and 3 bases from J, the gap between germline ends came to 11 bases. Germline CDR1 reads SGHTA; CDR2 reads FQGNSA. This CDR3 has 14 amino acids. The CDR3 reads CASSYSGGTDTQYF. Written as DNA, the CDR3 is TGTGCCAGCAGCTATTCAGGGGGGACAGATACGCAGTATTTT.

This clone was observed a few times. The chain has TRBV5-4 and TRBJ2-3; no definite D call. Germline V lookup: CDR1 SGHNT, CDR2 YYREEE (reference sequence). This CDR3 comprises 14 residues. V lost 4 bases, J lost 6 bases, and 15 bases lay in between. The CDR3 DNA is TGTGCCAGCAGCCTCCAGGCTGGTATCGATACGCAGTATTTT. Translation: CASSLQAGIDTQYF. The variable domain in full, completed from reference TRBV5-4 and TRBJ2-3, reads ETGVTQSPTHLIKTRGQQVTLRCSSQSGHNTVSWYQQALGQGPQFIFQYYREEENGRGNFPPRFSGLQFPNYSSELNVNALELDDSALYLCASSLQAGIDTQYFGPGTRLTVL.

J is TRBJ2-1 and V is TRBV5-1; D gene ambiguous. Germline V lookup: CDR1 SGHRS, CDR2 YFSETQ. This CDR3 spans 17 amino acids. Trimming left V 0 bases short and J 0 bases short, with 13 bases between. The CDR3 reads CASSLGLSPSSYNEQFF. As DNA, the CDR3 is TGCGCCAGCAGCTTGGGGCTTAGCCCTAGCTCCTACAATGAGCAGTTCTTC.

This sequence joins TRBV15 and TRBJ2-7; TRBD1 aligns across 7 bases. The CDR3 spans 16 residues. V trimming: 2 bases; J trimming: 7 bases; junction bases outside the gene matches: 14. Germline CDR1 and CDR2: LNHNV and YYDKDF (reference sequence). CDR3 sequence (DNA): TGTGCCACCAGCAGAACAGCCCCCCGACAGGGCTTAGAGCAGTACTTC. Its translation is CATSRTAPRQGLEQYF.

This chain joins TRBV9 and TRBJ2-7, with D hard to call. Deletions cut 0 bases from V and 1 base from J, with 8 bases between. CDR3 size: 14 residues. CDR1 is SGDLS and CDR2 is YYNGEE in the germline V gene. CDR3 sequence (DNA): TGTGCCAGCAGCGTAGGTCACGGATCCTACGAGCAGTACTTC. The encoded protein is CASSVGHGSYEQYF.

J is TRBJ2-3 and V is TRBV5-6; D call uncertain. This CDR3 has 15 residues. Per the germline V gene, CDR1 is SGHDT and CDR2 is YYEEEE. V was shortened by 0 bases and J by 5 bases, with 13 bases between the two germline ends. DNA for the CDR3: TGTGCCAGCAGCTTGGAGGGCCTTCGTGGAGATACGCAGTATTTT. It translates to CASSLEGLRGDTQYF.

The chain couples TRBV7-9 to TRBJ2-1, with D hard to call. CDR1 and CDR2 from the germline V gene are SEHNR and FQNEAQ (reference sequence). V shed 1 base and J shed 0 bases, with 10 bases lying between them. The CDR3 spans 16 residues. The CDR3 coding sequence is TGTGCCAGCAGCTTAGATACGGTCAACTCCTACAATGAGCAGTTCTTC. Its protein product is CASSLDTVNSYNEQFF.

The chain recombines TRBV5-5 with TRBJ2-1; 7 bases fit TRBD2. The V gene's germline CDR1 is SGHKS and CDR2 YYEKEE (reference sequence). The CDR3 covers 16 residues. V shed 4 bases and J 8 bases; nucleotides not matched to a gene: 15. CDR3 loop: CASSPHLRGSGDEQFF. CDR3 in DNA: TGTGCCAGCAGCCCTCATCTCCGCGGGAGCGGGGATGAGCAGTTCTTC.

The chain combines TRBV27 with TRBJ1-1, with D possibly matching TRBD1 (6 bases). The CDR3 length is 15 residues. CDR1 is MNHEY and CDR2 is SMNVEV in the germline V gene (reference sequence). The V end was cut by 4 bases, the J end by 6 bases, with 18 bases between. CDR3 sequence: CASSSEGGLGAEAFF. CDR3 bases: TGTGCCAGCAGTTCAGAGGGGGGGTTAGGCGCTGAAGCTTTCTTT.

The chain links TRBV29-1 to TRBJ2-7; D might be TRBD2 (6 bases). CDR1 is SQVTM, CDR2 ANQGSEA, per germline. Trimming removed 3 bases from V and 4 bases from J, with 16 bases in between. The CDR3 has 14 residues. The CDR3 coding sequence is TGCAGCGTTGATATGCGGGACGGAGGATACGAGCAGTACTTC. Protein: CSVDMRDGGYEQYF.

The V gene is TRBV7-9, the J gene TRBJ2-7, with D unclear. Germline CDR1 reads SEHNR; CDR2 reads FQNEAQ (reference sequence). This CDR3 has 16 residues. The V end lost 5 bases, the J end lost 2 bases, and 19 bases lay between the germline ends. The CDR3 DNA is TGTGCCAGCAGCGGACCCAGTTCGGCCCCAACCTACGAGCAGTACTTC. It yields the protein CASSGPSSAPTYEQYF.

This chain uses TRBV15 with TRBJ1-2; D may be TRBD1 (6 bases). Germline V gene sequence: CDR1 LNHNV, CDR2 YYDKDF (reference sequence). This CDR3 spans 15 amino acids. V was trimmed by 0 bases and J by 8 bases, leaving 16 bases between them. In nucleotides, the CDR3 is TGTGCCACCAGCAGAGATCTGGCAGGGGAATCCGGCTACACCTTC. This encodes CATSRDLAGESGYTF.

This chain connects TRBV19 to TRBJ1-2; D possibly corresponds to TRBD1 (6 bases). The CDR3 runs 13 residues. Germline CDR1 is LNHDA and CDR2 is SQIVND (reference sequence). The V end lost 1 base, the J end lost 3 bases, and 6 bases lay between the germline ends. The CDR3 protein is CASSIGGHYGYTF. DNA of the CDR3: TGTGCCAGTAGTATAGGGGGGCACTATGGCTACACCTTC. Full variable domain (rest looked up from reference TRBV19 and TRBJ1-2): DGGITQSPKYLFRKEGQNVTLSCEQNLNHDAMYWYRQDPGQGLRLIYYSQIVNDFQKGDIAEGYSVSREKKESFPLTVTSAQKNPTAFYLCASSIGGHYGYTFGSGTRLTVV.

This clone is a singleton in its sample. This chain uses TRBV10-3 with TRBJ2-3, with TRBD1 as a possible D gene (6 bases). This CDR3 has 14 residues. CDR1 and CDR2 (germline): ENHRY, SYGVKD. V was cut by 5 bases and J by 4 bases, with 13 bases left in between. The CDR3 is CAISSPGEADTQYF. DNA of the CDR3: TGTGCCATCAGTTCGCCAGGGGAAGCAGATACGCAGTATTTT.

The rearrangement links TRBV27 to TRBJ2-5, with 12 bases matching TRBD2. CDR1 is MNHEY and CDR2 is SMNVEV in the germline V gene (reference sequence). The length of the CDR3 is 15 residues. V shed 2 bases and J 4 bases; nucleotides not matched to a gene: 2. CDR3 residues: CASSLRLAGVETQYF. The CDR3 DNA follows: TGTGCCAGCAGTTTAAGACTAGCGGGAGTAGAGACCCAGTACTTC.

The chain uses TRBV19 and TRBJ2-7; possible D gene TRBD1, 5 bases. The CDR3 runs to 15 residues. V was shortened by 1 base and J by 2 bases, with 12 bases between the two germline ends. Germline V gene data show CDR1 as LNHDA and CDR2 as SQIVND (reference sequence). CDR3 in amino acids: CASSIAARVAYEQYF. CDR3 nucleotide sequence: TGTGCCAGTAGTATAGCGGCCAGGGTGGCCTACGAGCAGTACTTC. The whole variable domain, remainder taken from reference TRBV19 and TRBJ2-7, is DGGITQSPKYLFRKEGQNVTLSCEQNLNHDAMYWYRQDPGQGLRLIYYSQIVNDFQKGDIAEGYSVSREKKESFPLTVTSAQKNPTAFYLCASSIAARVAYEQYFGPGTRLTVT.